This section outlines one T cell receptor (beta chain) sequence together with its context. The antigen is undetermined. This record belongs to a study of cytomegalovirus exposure and HLA in healthy donors. Study-wide results and caveats: As was reported, the classifier diagnosed cytomegalovirus status with high specificity and sensitivity. One variant, a missense change in DCLRE1C, was linked in a later analysis to TCR beta V- and J-gene trimming. Despite most TCR sequences being rare, some public TCRs occurred in many donors. In an earlier analysis, in 587 donors, most V segments appeared productive either ~90% or ~30% of the time.

The PCR contained 60 Vbeta and 13 Jbeta primers. Sequencing used immunoSEQ multiplex PCR; TCRdb keeps in-frame clones, though not all of them. Its clone listing holds 85,000 to 110,000 clones. The junction had 4 bases not matched to a gene; V was cut back by 6 bases and J by 4 bases. Germline V gene data show CDR1 as MGHDK and CDR2 as SYGVNS. The CDR3 is made up of 13 amino acids. Sequencing was done on a sample of PBMCs. The sequence came from a man between 35 and 55 years old in good health and CMV-seronegative. The rearrangement links TRBV25-1 to TRBJ1-2, with 8 bases fitting TRBD1. The chain's CDR3 is CASSTTGVYGYTF. The CDR3 nucleotides are TGTGCCAGCAGCACGACAGGGGTCTATGGCTACACCTTC.